The source of this TCR beta chain is a study of shared clonotypes between healthy human individuals. The germline gives CDR1 SNHLY, CDR2 FYNNEI. This CDR3 contains 14 residues. V dropped 5 bases and J dropped 6; count of bases not matched to a gene: 9. Generated by immunoSEQ multiplex PCR, the TCRdb table keeps only in-frame clones and is missing some. The sample holds millions of clones, approximately 94% seen once. The material sequenced was naive CD4+ T cells sorted from blood. Subset noted: CD45RA+ positively selected. This clonotype was obtained from a man aged 18 to 35 in good health. The rearrangement links TRBV2 to TRBJ1-2, with TRBD1 matching 7 bases. DNA for the CDR3: TGTGCCAGCAGTTATCAGGGACAGTCAAATGGCTACACCTTC. It codes for CASSYQGQSNGYTF.